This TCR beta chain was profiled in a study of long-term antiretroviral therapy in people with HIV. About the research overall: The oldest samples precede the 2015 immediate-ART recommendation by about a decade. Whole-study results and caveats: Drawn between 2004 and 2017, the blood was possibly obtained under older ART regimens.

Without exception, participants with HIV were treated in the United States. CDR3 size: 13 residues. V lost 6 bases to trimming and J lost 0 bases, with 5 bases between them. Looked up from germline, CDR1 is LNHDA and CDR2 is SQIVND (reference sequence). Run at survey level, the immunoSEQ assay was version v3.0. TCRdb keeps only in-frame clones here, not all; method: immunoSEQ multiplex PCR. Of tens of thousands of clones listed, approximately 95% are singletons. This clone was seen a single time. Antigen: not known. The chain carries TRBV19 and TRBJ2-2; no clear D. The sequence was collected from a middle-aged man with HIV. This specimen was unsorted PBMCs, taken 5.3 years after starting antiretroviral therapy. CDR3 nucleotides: TGTGCCAGTAGCCAGTCGAACACCGGGGAGCTGTTTTTT. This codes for CASSQSNTGELFF.